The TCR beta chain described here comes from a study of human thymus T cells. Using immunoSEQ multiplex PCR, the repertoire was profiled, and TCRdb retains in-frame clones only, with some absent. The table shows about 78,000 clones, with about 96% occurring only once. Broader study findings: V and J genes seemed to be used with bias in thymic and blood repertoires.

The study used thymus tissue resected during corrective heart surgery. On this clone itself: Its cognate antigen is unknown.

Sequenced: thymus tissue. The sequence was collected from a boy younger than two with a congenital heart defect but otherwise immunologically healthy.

CDR3 DNA: TGTGCCAGCAGTCCCGGACCCTACGAGCAGTACTTC. Amino acids: CASSPGPYEQYF. The chain combines TRBV6-5 with TRBJ2-7; D is unclear. V was pared by 5 bases and J by 2 bases, with 7 bases between. Germline V gene sequence: CDR1 MNHEY, CDR2 SVGAGI. This CDR3 is 12 amino acids long.